The 26 T cell receptor beta chains below all came from one sample that was sequenced in a study of blood T cell repertoires in COVID-19. Generated by immunoSEQ multiplex PCR, the TCRdb table keeps only in-frame clones and is missing some. There are roughly 200,000 clones in the sample; 75% to 85% occur only once, and 0.95% to 1.5% lies in the top ten. The specimen was peripheral blood. The receptors were gathered from a woman in her thirties with COVID-19, enrolled during active disease.

This clone was recorded only once. This rearrangement joins TRBV5-1 to TRBJ2-1; TRBD2 agrees at 14 bases. The CDR3 is made up of 17 amino acids. The V gene's germline CDR1 is SGHRS and CDR2 YFSETQ. V shed 4 bases, J shed 8 bases, and the junction held 11 bases outside the gene matches. The CDR3 DNA sequence: TGCGCCAGCAGCCCAGGACTAGCGGGAGGCACTAACCATGAGCAGTTCTTC. Translating it yields CASSPGLAGGTNHEQFF. The full variable domain, completed using reference TRBV5-1 and TRBJ2-1, is KAGVTQTPRYLIKTRGQQVTLSCSPISGHRSVSWYQQTPGQGLQFLFEYFSETQRNKGNFPGRFSGRQFSNSRSEMNVSTLELGDSALYLCASSPGLAGGTNHEQFFGPGTRLTVL.

J is TRBJ2-2 and V is TRBV5-4, with D perhaps matching TRBD2 (6 bases). V lost 3 bases and J lost 5, with 20 bases in between. The CDR3 loop spans 17 amino acids. Germline V gives CDR1 SGHNT, CDR2 YYREEE (reference sequence). CDR3 sequence (DNA): TGTGCCAGCAGCTCCACGCCTAAGGAGGGCCAGACCGGGGAGCTGTTTTTT. It codes for CASSSTPKEGQTGELFF. Combining the CDR3 with reference TRBV5-4 and TRBJ2-2 gives the whole variable domain ETGVTQSPTHLIKTRGQQVTLRCSSQSGHNTVSWYQQALGQGPQFIFQYYREEENGRGNFPPRFSGLQFPNYSSELNVNALELDDSALYLCASSSTPKEGQTGELFFGEGSRLTVL.

The V and J genes are TRBV5-1 and TRBJ2-7, with 11 bases fitting TRBD1. Unmatched junction bases numbered 4, after V lost 4 bases and J lost 4 bases. The CDR3 length is 14 residues. CDR1 and CDR2 (germline): SGHRS, YFSETQ. The CDR3 spells CASSPGTGGYEQYF. CDR3 bases: TGCGCCAGCAGCCCCGGGACAGGGGGTTACGAGCAGTACTTC.

The chain carries TRBV14 and TRBJ2-1; TRBD2 matches at 7 bases. This CDR3 is built from 13 residues. CDR1 and CDR2 (germline): SGHDN, FVKESK. With V trimmed by 1 base and J by 12 bases, 6 bases remained unmatched. CDR3 DNA sequence: TGTGCCAGCAGCCAAGTTCTAGCGGCCTCGCAGTTCTTC. Translation: CASSQVLAASQFF.

This clone was observed a handful of times. The V call is TRBV19, the J call TRBJ1-3; no clear D gene. With 9 bases removed from V and 5 bases from J, the gap between germline ends came to 11 bases. Germline V gives CDR1 LNHDA, CDR2 SQIVND (reference sequence). This CDR3 comprises 12 residues. The CDR3 DNA is TGTGCCAGCCGCCGGGGAAGAAACACCATATATTTT. Protein sequence: CASRRGRNTIYF.

The rearrangement joins TRBV27 to TRBJ1-6; 9 bases are shared with TRBD1. V lost 1 base, J lost 13 bases, and 11 bases stayed unmatched. The CDR3 is 16 amino acids. Germline CDR1 MNHEY, CDR2 SMNVEV (reference sequence). CDR3 sequence reads: CASSLYPGQGIYPLHF. DNA for the CDR3: TGTGCCAGCAGTTTATATCCGGGACAGGGAATCTACCCCCTCCACTTT.

In this sample, this clone turned up a few times. The chain uses TRBV4-3 and TRBJ1-4; a weak D match, TRBD1 (5 bases). The CDR3 is made up of 15 amino acids. Germline V gene data show CDR1 as LGHNA and CDR2 as YSLEER. V lost 0 bases, J lost 8 bases, and 13 bases lay in between. CDR3 nucleotides: TGCGCCAGCAGCCAAGATCTGGGGGGGGAGGAAAAACTGTTTTTT. It is translated as CASSQDLGGEEKLFF.

This clone was found once. The genes are TRBV28 and TRBJ2-4; 9 positions match TRBD1. From germline, CDR1 is MDHEN and CDR2 SYDVKM. V trimming: 6 bases; J trimming: 5 bases; junction bases outside the gene matches: 5. The CDR3 has 14 residues. In DNA form, the CDR3 reads TGTGCCAGCAGAAGACGGACAGGGGAAAACATTCAGTACTTC. It encodes CASRRRTGENIQYF.

V is TRBV20-1 and J is TRBJ2-1; no firm D call. Germline V CDR1 and CDR2: DFQATT, SNEGSKA (reference sequence). This CDR3 is built from 13 residues. Trimming took 7 bases from V and 1 from J, leaving 11 bases between them. CDR3 sequence reads: CSVSLVSYNEQFF. The CDR3 DNA sequence: TGCAGTGTTAGTCTAGTATCCTACAATGAGCAGTTCTTC.

The chain recombines TRBV5-1 with TRBJ2-7; 7 bases align to TRBD2. The CDR3 spans 15 residues. Per the germline V gene, CDR1 is SGHRS and CDR2 is YFSETQ. The V gene end was trimmed by 1 base and the J gene end by 1 base; junction bases not matched to a gene: 5. The CDR3 coding sequence is TGCGCCAGCAGCTTGACACCGGGGGGTTCCTACGAGCAGTACTTC. Translated: CASSLTPGGSYEQYF.

The chain employs TRBV7-9 and TRBJ1-3; D unclear. The V gene's germline CDR1 is SEHNR and CDR2 FQNEAQ (reference sequence). CDR3 length: 16 residues. Trimming removed 5 bases at V and 4 bases at J, with 18 bases between. CDR3 loop: CASSPPSPSLGNTIYF. Here the CDR3 DNA reads TGTGCCAGCAGCCCCCCCTCCCCCTCTCTCGGAAACACCATATATTTT.

This rearrangement joins TRBV11-2 to TRBJ2-2; D unclear. Trimming removed 5 bases from V and 0 bases from J, with 22 bases in between. The CDR3 contains 19 residues. Germline V CDR1 and CDR2: SGHAT, FQNNGV. The CDR3 DNA reads as TGTGCCAGCAGCCCGCTCCGGGTCAATTTTCGTTCGAACACCGGGGAGCTGTTTTTT. It codes for CASSPLRVNFRSNTGELFF.

J is TRBJ1-1 and V is TRBV18; the D gene is possibly TRBD1 (6 bases). Trimming shortened V by 3 bases and J by 1 base, and 6 bases separated the two germline ends. In germline, CDR1 is KGHSH, CDR2 LQKENI. The CDR3 runs to 13 residues. CDR3 sequence (DNA): TGTGCCAGCTCACCGGGACAGAACACTGAAGCTTTCTTT. Its protein product is CASSPGQNTEAFF.

The chain couples TRBV3-1 (or the pseudogene TRBV3-2) to TRBJ1-2, with D unclear. CDR3 length: 15 amino acids. In germline, CDR1 is LGHDT, CDR2 YNNKEL (reference sequence). Trimming took off 1 base at V and 0 bases at J, with 9 bases between the two ends. CDR3 loop: CASSQGRIPNYGYTF. In DNA form, the CDR3 reads TGTGCCAGCAGCCAAGGGAGAATACCTAACTATGGCTACACCTTC.

The J gene is TRBJ2-3, the V gene TRBV5-1; D is unclear. From germline, CDR1 is SGHRS and CDR2 YFSETQ. The CDR3 contains 11 residues. The germline V and J ends were trimmed by 3 bases and 6 bases, with 5 bases remaining between them. The CDR3 DNA is TGCGCCAGCAGCTCGAGGGATACGCAGTATTTT. It yields the protein CASSSRDTQYF.

This sequence joins TRBV7-3 and TRBJ1-1, with 7 bases identical to TRBD1. CDR1 is SGHTA, CDR2 FQGTGA, per germline. CDR3 size: 17 residues. After removal of 5 bases from V and 0 bases from J, the junction contained 12 bases not matched to a gene. As DNA, the CDR3 is TGTGCCAGCAGCAAGACAGGGATCTTAATCCTGAACACTGAAGCTTTCTTT. Protein product: CASSKTGILILNTEAFF. Combining the CDR3 with reference TRBV7-3 and TRBJ1-1 gives the whole variable domain GAGVSQTPSNKVTEKGKYVELRCDPISGHTALYWYRQSLGQGPEFLIYFQGTGAADDSGLPNDRFFAVRPEGSVSTLKIQRTERGDSAVYLCASSKTGILILNTEAFFGQGTRLTVV.

This chain uses TRBV19 with TRBJ2-5; TRBD1 matches at 7 bases. The CDR3 loop spans 13 amino acids. Germline V gene lookup returns CDR1 LNHDA and CDR2 SQIVND (reference sequence). V trimming: 6 bases; J trimming: 3 bases; junction bases outside the gene matches: 4. The CDR3 region is CASRNTGEETQYF. CDR3 nucleotides: TGTGCCAGTAGGAACACAGGGGAAGAGACCCAGTACTTC.

The chain couples TRBV28 to TRBJ1-2; 8 bases fit TRBD1. CDR3 length equals 13 residues. Germline assignment: CDR1 MDHEN and CDR2 SYDVKM. The V segment lost 10 bases and the J segment 5 bases; nucleotides outside the gene matches: 9. The CDR3 here is CAISQGALYGYTF. The DNA of the CDR3 is TGTGCCATTAGTCAGGGGGCTTTATATGGCTACACCTTC.

In the case of this clone: Other DNA sequences of this sample code for an identical CDR3. J is TRBJ2-7 and V is TRBV5-4; D gene uncertain. The length of the CDR3 is 12 residues. Trimming pared 3 bases from V and 3 bases from J, leaving 7 bases between. The germline CDR1 and CDR2 sequences are SGHNT and YYREEE (reference sequence). CDR3 sequence: CASSYSNYEQYF. CDR3 DNA: TGTGCCAGCAGCTATTCAAACTACGAGCAGTACTTC.

The J gene is TRBJ1-2, the V gene TRBV2; 10 nucleotides match TRBD1. From germline, CDR1 is SNHLY and CDR2 FYNNEI. V gave up 10 bases and J gave up 6 bases; unmatched junction bases: 8. This CDR3 has 13 amino acids. This CDR3 is CAIPTGGLNGYTF. The CDR3 DNA is TGTGCCATACCGACAGGGGGCCTCAATGGCTACACCTTC.

This clone was seen only a few times. V is TRBV5-1 and J is TRBJ2-7; 9 bases align to TRBD2. Germline trimming cut 2 bases from V and 2 bases from J; bases unmatched to any gene: 5. This CDR3 is 15 amino acids long. The germline V gene has CDR1 SGHRS and CDR2 YFSETQ. CDR3 loop: CASSFVASGAYEQYF. The CDR3 coding sequence is TGCGCCAGCAGCTTCGTCGCTAGCGGGGCCTACGAGCAGTACTTC.

This chain joins TRBV11-3 and TRBJ2-3; 7 nucleotides line up with TRBD2. The germline gives CDR1 SGHNT, CDR2 YENEEA. This CDR3 is 16 amino acids long. V lost 5 bases and J lost 6; bases outside the gene matches: 14. DNA of the CDR3: TGTGCCAGCAGCCGCGAGCGGGGCGCTCTATGGGATACGCAGTATTTT. It codes for CASSRERGALWDTQYF. Variable domain in full (rest from reference TRBV11-3 and TRBJ2-3): EAGVVQSPRYKIIEKKQPVAFWCNPISGHNTLYWYLQNLGQGPELLIRYENEEAVDDSQLPKDRFSAERLKGVDSTLKIQPAELGDSAVYLCASSRERGALWDTQYFGPGTRLTVL.

This chain uses TRBV19 with TRBJ2-2; TRBD2 aligns across 8 bases. Germline V gives CDR1 LNHDA, CDR2 SQIVND (reference sequence). V shed 3 bases and J 6 bases; nucleotides not matched to a gene: 15. This CDR3 is built from 18 residues. The CDR3, as DNA: TGTGCCAGTAGTATCACCCGCGGTGCGGGAGGAGCCGCCGGGGAGCTGTTTTTT. Its protein product is CASSITRGAGGAAGELFF.

The gene calls are TRBV27 and TRBJ2-1; D not resolved. V dropped 3 bases and J dropped 9 bases, with 6 bases sitting between them. CDR1 MNHEY and CDR2 SMNVEV come from the germline V gene (reference sequence). The length of the CDR3 is 11 residues. The CDR3 spells CASSFQSEQFF. CDR3 coding DNA: TGTGCCAGCAGTTTTCAGTCTGAGCAGTTCTTC.

CDR3 in DNA: TGTGCCAGCAGCTTGACCAGGGAGGATGAAAAACTGTTTTTT. Translated: CASSLTREDEKLFF. The V call is TRBV5-6, the J call TRBJ1-4, with D possibly matching TRBD1 (5 bases). The CDR3 consists of 14 residues. Germline lookup yields CDR1 SGHDT and CDR2 YYEEEE. With 1 base removed from V and 6 bases from J, the gap between germline ends came to 10 bases. Full variable domain (missing parts from reference TRBV5-6 and TRBJ1-4): DAGVTQSPTHLIKTRGQQVTLRCSPKSGHDTVSWYQQALGQGPQFIFQYYEEEERQRGNFPDRFSGHQFPNYSSELNVNALLLGDSALYLCASSLTREDEKLFFGSGTQLSVL.

The V gene is TRBV6-1, the J gene TRBJ2-5, with 8 bases lining up with TRBD1. V lost 2 bases and J lost 5; bases outside the gene matches: 10. Germline loops: CDR1 MNHNS, CDR2 SASEGT. The CDR3 extends over 16 amino acids. Here the CDR3 reads CASSENPRQGWETQYF. As DNA, the CDR3 is TGTGCCAGCAGTGAAAATCCGAGACAGGGGTGGGAGACCCAGTACTTC.